This TCR beta chain is drawn from a study of T cell responses to AZD1222 COVID-19 vaccine. A note on this clone: What it binds is unknown.

Overall study findings and caveats: The reported proportion of spike-specific TCRs targeting unmutated variant regions was nearly half. Donors were largely white British and mainly female; clonal diversity was possibly underestimated. An increase in Spike-specific TCR breadth and depth was observed after two AZD1222 doses.

Repertoires were generated with immunoSEQ multiplex PCR, while TCRdb's copy carries only in-frame clones and drops some. The sample contains around 75,000 clones, 80% to 90% of which appear only once. This specimen consisted of peripheral blood, obtained on day 0 of AZD1222 vaccination. The source of this sequence is an adult in good health.

For the CDR3, the DNA is TGTGCCAGCACCTCCACAGCGGGGGAGCCAGATACGCAGTATTTT. Its protein is CASTSTAGEPDTQYF. V usage is TRBV5-6 and J usage is TRBJ2-3; 8 nucleotides line up with TRBD2. This CDR3 spans 15 amino acids. Germline V gene sequence: CDR1 SGHDT, CDR2 YYEEEE. V shed 6 bases and J 4 bases; nucleotides not matched to a gene: 10.